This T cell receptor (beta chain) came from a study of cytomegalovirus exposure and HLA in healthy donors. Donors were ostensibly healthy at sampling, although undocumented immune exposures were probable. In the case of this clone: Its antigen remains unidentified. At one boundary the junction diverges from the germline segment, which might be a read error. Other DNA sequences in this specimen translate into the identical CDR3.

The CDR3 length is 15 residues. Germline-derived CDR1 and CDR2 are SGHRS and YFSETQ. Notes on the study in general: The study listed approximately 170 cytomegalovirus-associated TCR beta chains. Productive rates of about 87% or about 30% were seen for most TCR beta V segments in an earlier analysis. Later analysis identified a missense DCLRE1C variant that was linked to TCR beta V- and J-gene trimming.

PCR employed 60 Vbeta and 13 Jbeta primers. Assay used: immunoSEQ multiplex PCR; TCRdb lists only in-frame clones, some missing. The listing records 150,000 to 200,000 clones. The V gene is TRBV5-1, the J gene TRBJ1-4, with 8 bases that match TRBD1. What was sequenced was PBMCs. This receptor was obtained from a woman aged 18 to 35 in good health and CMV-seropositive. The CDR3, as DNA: TGTGCCAGCAGCTTAGCAGGGGGCCGAAATGAAAAACTGTTTTTT. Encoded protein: CASSLAGGRNEKLFF.